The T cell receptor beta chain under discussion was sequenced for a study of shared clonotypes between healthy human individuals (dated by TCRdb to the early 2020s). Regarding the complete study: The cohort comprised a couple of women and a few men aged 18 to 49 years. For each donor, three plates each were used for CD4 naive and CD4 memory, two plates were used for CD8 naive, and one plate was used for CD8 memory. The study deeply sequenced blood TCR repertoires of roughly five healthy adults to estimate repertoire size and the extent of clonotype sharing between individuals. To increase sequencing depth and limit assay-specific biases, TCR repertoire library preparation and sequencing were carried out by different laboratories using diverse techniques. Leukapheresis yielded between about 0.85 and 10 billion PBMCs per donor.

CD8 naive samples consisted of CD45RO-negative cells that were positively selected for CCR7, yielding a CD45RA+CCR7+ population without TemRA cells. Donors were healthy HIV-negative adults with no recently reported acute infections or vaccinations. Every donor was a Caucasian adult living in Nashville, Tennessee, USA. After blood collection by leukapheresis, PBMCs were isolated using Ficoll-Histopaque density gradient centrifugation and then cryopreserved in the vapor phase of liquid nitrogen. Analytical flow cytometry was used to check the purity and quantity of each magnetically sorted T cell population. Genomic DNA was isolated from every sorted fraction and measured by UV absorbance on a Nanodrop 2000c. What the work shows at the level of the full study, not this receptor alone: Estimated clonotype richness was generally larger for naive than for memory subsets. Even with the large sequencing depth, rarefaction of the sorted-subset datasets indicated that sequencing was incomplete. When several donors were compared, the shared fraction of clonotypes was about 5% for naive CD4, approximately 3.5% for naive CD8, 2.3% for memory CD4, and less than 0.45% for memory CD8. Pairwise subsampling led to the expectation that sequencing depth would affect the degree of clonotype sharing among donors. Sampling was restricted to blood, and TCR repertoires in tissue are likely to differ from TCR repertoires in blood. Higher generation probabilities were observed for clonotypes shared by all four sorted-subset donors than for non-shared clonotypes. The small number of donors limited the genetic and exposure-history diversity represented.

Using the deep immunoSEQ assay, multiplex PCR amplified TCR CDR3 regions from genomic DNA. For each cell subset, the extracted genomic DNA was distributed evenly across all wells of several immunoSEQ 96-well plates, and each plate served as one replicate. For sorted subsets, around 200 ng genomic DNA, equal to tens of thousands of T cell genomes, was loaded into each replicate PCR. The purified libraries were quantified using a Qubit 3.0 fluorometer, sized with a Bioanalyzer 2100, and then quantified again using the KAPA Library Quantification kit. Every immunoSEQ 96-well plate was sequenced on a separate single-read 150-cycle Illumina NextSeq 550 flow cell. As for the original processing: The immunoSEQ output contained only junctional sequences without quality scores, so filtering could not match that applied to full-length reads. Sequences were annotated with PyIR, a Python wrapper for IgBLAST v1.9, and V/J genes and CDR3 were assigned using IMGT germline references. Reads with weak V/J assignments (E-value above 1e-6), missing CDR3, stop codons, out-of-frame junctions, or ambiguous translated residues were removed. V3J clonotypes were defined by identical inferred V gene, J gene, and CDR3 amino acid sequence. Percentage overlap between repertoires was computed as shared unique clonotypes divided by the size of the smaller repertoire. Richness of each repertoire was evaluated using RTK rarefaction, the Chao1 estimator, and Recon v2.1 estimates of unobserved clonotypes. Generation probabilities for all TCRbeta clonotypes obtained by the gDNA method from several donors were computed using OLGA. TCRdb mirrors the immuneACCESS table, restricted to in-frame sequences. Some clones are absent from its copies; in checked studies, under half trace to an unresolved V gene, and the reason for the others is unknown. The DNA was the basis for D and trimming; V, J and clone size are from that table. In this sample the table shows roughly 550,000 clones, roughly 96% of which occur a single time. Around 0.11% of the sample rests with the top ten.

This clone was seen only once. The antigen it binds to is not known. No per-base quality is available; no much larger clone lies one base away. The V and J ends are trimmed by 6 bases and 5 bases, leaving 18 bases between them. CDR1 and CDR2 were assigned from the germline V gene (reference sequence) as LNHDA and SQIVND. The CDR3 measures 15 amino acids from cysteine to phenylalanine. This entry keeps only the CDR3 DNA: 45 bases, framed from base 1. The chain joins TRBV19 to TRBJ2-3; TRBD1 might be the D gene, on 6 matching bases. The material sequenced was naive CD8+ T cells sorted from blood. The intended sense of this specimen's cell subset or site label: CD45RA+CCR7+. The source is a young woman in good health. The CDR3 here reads CASSLDSQGIDTQYF. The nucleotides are TGTGCCAGTAGCCTCGATTCACAGGGTATAGATACGCAGTATTTT.